These T cell receptor beta chains were read from a single sample in a study of blood T cell repertoires in COVID-19. TCRdb keeps only in-frame clones here, not all; method: immunoSEQ multiplex PCR. This repertoire shows 80,000 to 130,000 clones, roughly 88% found once; its top ten account for 5.5% to 8%. Sequenced material: peripheral blood. These receptors came from a woman aged 55-69 years with acute or convalescent COVID-19. Both conserved end residues are part of each CDR3. D genes are given only for firm matches. A row's size may be missing; if present it is once, few, many or a size class.

.	TRBJ1-5	15	TRBV5-1	.	TGCGCCAGCAGCTTGGGACCAGGGGGCAATCAGCCCCAGCATTTT	CASSLGPGGNQPQHF
.	TRBJ2-7	13	TRBV5-1	.	TGCGCCAGCCATCATCCAAAGGGGTACGAGCAGTACTTC	CASHHPKGYEQYF
TRBD1	TRBJ2-3	15	TRBV5-4	.	TGTGCCAGCAGCTGGGGACAGGGTAAGGGGGATACGCAGTATTTT	CASSWGQGKGDTQYF
.	TRBJ1-2	17	TRBV5-5	.	TGTGCCAGCAGCCCCCGGGACCAGAGACTAGTCAGCTATGGCTACACCTTC	CASSPRDQRLVSYGYTF
.	TRBJ2-5	14	TRBV6-1	.	TGTGCCAGCAGTGAAGGGCCGGGCGGGGAGACCCAGTACTTC	CASSEGPGGETQYF
TRBD2	TRBJ2-5	16	TRBV4-2	.	TGTGCCAGCAGCCAGAGCGGAGACGGGAGGGAAGAGACCCAGTACTTC	CASSQSGDGREETQYF
.	TRBJ1-1	14	TRBV27	.	TGTGCCAGCAGTGTGCCCACAGGGATCACTGAAGCTTTCTTT	CASSVPTGITEAFF
.	TRBJ2-2	14	TRBV7-3	.	TGTGCCAGCAGCTTAGGACAGCCCGGCGGGGAGCTGTTTTTT	CASSLGQPGGELFF
.	TRBJ1-5	14	TRBV6-5	.	TGTGCCAGCAGTTACAAGCCCCGCAATCAGCCCCAGCATTTT	CASSYKPRNQPQHF
TRBD1	TRBJ2-5	16	TRBV7-7	.	TGTGCTAGCAGCTTAGCGGTGACAGGGGCGTTTGAGACCCAGTACTTC	CASSLAVTGAFETQYF
TRBD1	TRBJ1-6	15	TRBV5-1	.	TGCGCCAGCAGCTCTGCCGGGACAGGGAATTCACCCCTCCACTTT	CASSSAGTGNSPLHF
TRBD1	TRBJ1-1	17	TRBV5-1	.	TGCGCCAGCAGCTTCGGGACAGGGGGCACGGGGGGCACTGAAGCTTTCTTT	CASSFGTGGTGGTEAFF
.	TRBJ1-3	17	TRBV19	.	TGTGCCAGTAGTATACAGGGGAATCCTTACTCTGGAAACACCATATATTTT	CASSIQGNPYSGNTIYF
.	TRBJ2-1	13	TRBV19	.	TGTGCCAGTAGCCGCGACCCTGACTATGAGCAGTTCTTC	CASSRDPDYEQFF
.	TRBJ1-4	14	TRBV7-8	.	TGTGCCAGCAGCATACAGGGAGTAAATGAAAAACTGTTTTTT	CASSIQGVNEKLFF
.	TRBJ1-1	16	TRBV11-1	.	TGTGCCAGCAGCTTACAGGGATCACTGAGGTACACTGAAGCTTTCTTT	CASSLQGSLRYTEAFF
TRBD2	TRBJ2-4	15	TRBV3-1/TRBV3-2	.	TGTGCCAGCAGCCAAAGGGGCGGGAGCGGCAACATTCAGTACTTC	CASSQRGGSGNIQYF
TRBD2	TRBJ2-1	15	TRBV27	.	TGTGCCAGCCGTTGGTTACTAGCGGGAGGCAATGAGCAGTTCTTC	CASRWLLAGGNEQFF
TRBD1	TRBJ1-1	14	TRBV27	.	TGTGCCAGCAGTTGGACAGGGGGTAGGACTGAAGCTTTCTTT	CASSWTGGRTEAFF
TRBD2	TRBJ2-1	15	TRBV5-4	.	TGTGCCAGCAGCTCTCTAGCGGGAAGTTTAAATGAGCAGTTCTTC	CASSSLAGSLNEQFF
TRBD2	TRBJ2-5	17	TRBV11-3	.	TGTGCCAGCAGCCGCGGGACTAGCGGGAGGGCCCGGGAGACCCAGTACTTC	CASSRGTSGRARETQYF
.	TRBJ1-6	18	TRBV4-1	once	TGCGCCAGCAGCCAAGACCCCTGGTGGGGCGTACTGAATTCACCCCTCCACTTT	CASSQDPWWGVLNSPLHF
.	TRBJ1-2	11	TRBV6-2/TRBV6-3	.	TGTGCCAGCAGTGGAGGGGATGGCTACACCTTC	CASSGGDGYTF
.	TRBJ1-2	14	TRBV5-1	.	TGCGCCAGCAGCTTGCAAGGAAGCGGCTATGGCTACACCTTC	CASSLQGSGYGYTF
.	TRBJ2-3	17	TRBV27	.	TGTGCCAGCAGTTTATCGAAGATAGCGGAAAGCACAGATACGCAGTATTTT	CASSLSKIAESTDTQYF
TRBD1	TRBJ1-2	15	TRBV7-9	.	TGTGCCAGCAGCAACCGGGACAGCCACTTCTATGGCTACACCTTC	CASSNRDSHFYGYTF
.	TRBJ1-1	14	TRBV6-5	.	TGTGCCAGCACCCGAGGGTGGCAGAACACTGAAGCTTTCTTT	CASTRGWQNTEAFF
.	TRBJ1-5	18	TRBV7-9	few	TGTGCCAGCAGCTTAGATCGGGTGCAGGGTAAGGGCAATCAGCCCCAGCATTTT	CASSLDRVQGKGNQPQHF
.	TRBJ1-1	13	TRBV12-3/TRBV12-4	.	TGTGCCAGCAGACAAACAGGGAACACTGAAGCTTTCTTT	CASRQTGNTEAFF
TRBD2	TRBJ2-3	13	TRBV5-1	.	TGCGCCAGCAGCCCGGGACTACTTGATACGCAGTATTTT	CASSPGLLDTQYF
.	TRBJ2-1	14	TRBV30	.	TGTGCCTGGAAGGGGGGAGGGCTGTACAATGAGCAGTTCTTC	CAWKGGGLYNEQFF
.	TRBJ1-3	14	TRBV29-1	few	TGCAGCGCCACAGAGGGAAGCTCTGGAAACACCATATATTTT	CSATEGSSGNTIYF
.	TRBJ1-5	13	TRBV5-6	.	TGTGCCAGCAGCTTGGGAGAGAATCAGCCCCAGCATTTT	CASSLGENQPQHF
.	TRBJ1-4	12	TRBV5-1	.	TGCGCCAGCAGCGTACAGGGTGAAAAACTGTTTTTT	CASSVQGEKLFF
.	TRBJ1-1	13	TRBV30	.	TGTGCCTGGAGTTTCAGGGGAGACACTGAAGCTTTCTTT	CAWSFRGDTEAFF
TRBD1	TRBJ1-4	16	TRBV19	.	TGTGCCAGTAGCCTCTTCCAAGGGACAGGAAGAGGAAAACTGTTTTTT	CASSLFQGTGRGKLFF
TRBD2	TRBJ2-1	19	TRBV5-1	.	TGCGCCAGCAGCGTGGGACTAGCGGGATTCCTTGGCGCCTACAATGAGCAGTTCTTC	CASSVGLAGFLGAYNEQFF
TRBD1	TRBJ1-6	14	TRBV6-5	.	TGTGCCAGTTCACAGGGGGGGTATAATTCACCCCTCCACTTT	CASSQGGYNSPLHF
.	TRBJ1-1	13	TRBV15	.	TGTGCCACCAGCAGAGATTGGAGGAGCGAAGCTTTCTTT	CATSRDWRSEAFF
TRBD1	TRBJ1-1	15	TRBV25-1	.	TGTGCCAGCGGTTGGACAGGGGGCGCGAACACTGAAGCTTTCTTT	CASGWTGGANTEAFF
TRBD2	TRBJ2-1	17	TRBV7-8	.	TGTGCCAGCAGCTTTAGAGGACTAGCGGATTATGTGAATGAGCAGTTCTTC	CASSFRGLADYVNEQFF
.	TRBJ1-2	13	TRBV18	once	TGTGCCAGCTCACCACGGGCAGGGGATGGCTACACCTTC	CASSPRAGDGYTF
.	TRBJ2-1	13	TRBV5-1	.	TGCGCCAGCACTGGTAGCGGCTACAATGAGCAGTTCTTC	CASTGSGYNEQFF
.	TRBJ1-2	13	TRBV28	.	TGTGCCAGCAGTTTACTCCAGGGAAGTGGCTACACCTTC	CASSLLQGSGYTF
.	TRBJ1-6	17	TRBV5-1	few	TGCGCCAGCAGCTTGGCCGGGGGGGCCTCCTATAATTCACCCCTCCACTTT	CASSLAGGASYNSPLHF
TRBD2	TRBJ2-3	14	TRBV27	.	TGTGCCAGCAGTTTACGCGGGAGCGCAGATACGCAGTATTTT	CASSLRGSADTQYF
TRBD2	TRBJ2-5	17	TRBV4-2	.	TGTGCCAGCAGCCAGCGGACTAGCGGGGTGGGGCAAGAGACCCAGTACTTC	CASSQRTSGVGQETQYF
.	TRBJ1-2	16	TRBV3-1/TRBV3-2	.	TGTGCCAGCAGCCAATTCTTCAACAGGGAAGGAGTTGGCTACACCTTC	CASSQFFNREGVGYTF
.	TRBJ1-2	14	TRBV18	.	TGTGCCAGCTCACCCAGGGGTTCGGGCTATGGCTACACCTTC	CASSPRGSGYGYTF
.	TRBJ2-2	14	TRBV28	.	TGTGCCAGCAGGACAGGCCGGTCCACCGGGGAGCTGTTTTTT	CASRTGRSTGELFF